Presented here are 4 T cell receptor beta chains from one specimen sequenced in a study of T cells after yellow fever vaccination. Each CDR3 protein gets one entry after TCRdb re-called the 5' RACE reads with MiXCR. The sample has approximately 300,000 distinct CDR3 sequences, about 6.9% seen once. The specimen comprised PBMCs, sampled around 45 days after the first yellow fever vaccination. The origin of the receptors is a man between 18 and 29 years old who received the YFV17D yellow fever vaccine.

This chain joins TRBV20-1 and TRBJ2-3; D is unresolved. The CDR3 totals 14 residues. V was trimmed by 3 bases and J by 2 bases, leaving 12 bases between them. Germline CDR1 DFQATT, CDR2 SNEGSKA (reference sequence). The CDR3 region is CSARHHDHTDTQYF. CDR3 bases: TGCAGTGCTAGGCACCACGACCACACAGATACGCAGTATTTT.

The V call is TRBV20-1, the J call TRBJ2-7, with 12 bases lining up with TRBD1. J was trimmed by 6 bases and V by 5 bases; bases with no gene match: 8. Germline CDR1 DFQATT, CDR2 SNEGSKA (reference sequence). This CDR3 has 14 residues. The CDR3 DNA sequence: TGCAGTGCTCTAGGGGGGGACAGGGGGCCCGAGCAGTACTTC. Translating it yields CSALGGDRGPEQYF.

This clonotype was found a few times. The chain has TRBV12-3 or TRBV12-4 and TRBJ2-3; D not resolved. The CDR3 is made up of 10 amino acids. Trimming cost V 5 bases and J 8 bases, with 5 bases left between them. The CDR3 is CASSRFTQYF. CDR3 in DNA: TGTGCCAGCAGTCGTTTTACGCAGTATTTT.

This rearrangement joins TRBV20-1 to TRBJ2-7; D is uncertain. Trimming cost V 5 bases and J 5 bases, with 13 bases left between them. CDR3 length: 12 residues. Germline V gene lookup returns CDR1 DFQATT and CDR2 SNEGSKA (reference sequence). The CDR3 DNA sequence: TGCAGTGCTGAAAGCCGGCCGAACGAGCAGTACGTC. This translates into CSAESRPNEQYV.